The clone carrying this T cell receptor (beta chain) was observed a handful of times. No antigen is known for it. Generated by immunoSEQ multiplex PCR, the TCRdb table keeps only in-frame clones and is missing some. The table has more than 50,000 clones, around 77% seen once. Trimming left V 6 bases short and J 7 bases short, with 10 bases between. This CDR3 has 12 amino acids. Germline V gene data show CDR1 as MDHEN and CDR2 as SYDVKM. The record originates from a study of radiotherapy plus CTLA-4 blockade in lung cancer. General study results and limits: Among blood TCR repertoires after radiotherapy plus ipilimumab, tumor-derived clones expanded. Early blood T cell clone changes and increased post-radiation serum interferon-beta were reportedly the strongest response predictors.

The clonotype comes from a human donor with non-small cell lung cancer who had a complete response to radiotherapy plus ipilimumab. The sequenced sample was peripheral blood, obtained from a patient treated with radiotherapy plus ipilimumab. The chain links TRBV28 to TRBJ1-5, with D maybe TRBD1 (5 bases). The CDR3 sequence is CASRAGGQPQHF. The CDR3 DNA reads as TGTGCCAGCAGGGCTGGGGGGCAGCCCCAGCATTTT.